This is a list of T cell receptor beta chains from one sample in a study of blood T cells in healthy people across ages. TCRdb fed the 5' RACE reads into MiXCR, producing one record per CDR3 protein. The table records around 1,000,000 distinct CDR3 sequences, about 25% of them present only once. This same sample was also part of a study on T cells of mothers and their children.

The sequenced material came from blood. These receptors were obtained from a girl under 10 years old in good health. The CDR3 runs from the conserved cysteine through the conserved F or W. D genes are given only for firm matches. A row's size may be missing; if present it is once, few, many or a size class.

CDR3nt: TGTGCCAGCAGCTCCACGAGGACGGCTAACACCGGGGAGCTGTTTTTT
CDR3aa: CASSSTRTANTGELFF
v_gene: TRBV7-3
d_gene: NA
j_gene: TRBJ2-2
abundance: NA

CDR3nt: TGTGCCAGCAGTCACCCCGACAGGGTCTCTGGGGCCAACGTCCTGACTTTC
CDR3aa: CASSHPDRVSGANVLTF
v_gene: TRBV12-3/TRBV12-4
d_gene: TRBD1
j_gene: TRBJ2-6
abundance: NA

CDR3nt: TGCAGCGTTGGGGGGGTTCCGTCCGAGCAGTACTTC
CDR3aa: CSVGGVPSEQYF
v_gene: TRBV29-1
d_gene: NA
j_gene: TRBJ2-7
abundance: NA

CDR3nt: TGTGCCAGCATGGAGGCGGTCGAAAAACTGTTTTTT
CDR3aa: CASMEAVEKLFF
v_gene: TRBV2
d_gene: NA
j_gene: TRBJ1-4
abundance: NA

CDR3nt: TGTGCCAGCAGTTGGACAGGGACTAATGAAAAACTGTTTTTT
CDR3aa: CASSWTGTNEKLFF
v_gene: TRBV12-3/TRBV12-4
d_gene: TRBD1
j_gene: TRBJ1-4
abundance: many

CDR3nt: TGCAGTGCTAGAGTCAGGACAGGAGGGCGGACTGAAGCTTTCTTT
CDR3aa: CSARVRTGGRTEAFF
v_gene: TRBV20-1
d_gene: TRBD1
j_gene: TRBJ1-1
abundance: NA

CDR3nt: TGTGCCAGCAATAAACAGGGGCACGGGGAGCTGTTTTTT
CDR3aa: CASNKQGHGELFF
v_gene: TRBV25-1
d_gene: TRBD1
j_gene: TRBJ2-2
abundance: NA

CDR3nt: TGCAGCTGTGGTGGAACCTGCAATGAGCAGTTCTTC
CDR3aa: CSCGGTCNEQFF
v_gene: TRBV29-1
d_gene: NA
j_gene: TRBJ2-1
abundance: few

CDR3nt: TGTGCCAGCAGCTTCCCCGGGACAGGCTTCTACGAGCAGTACTTC
CDR3aa: CASSFPGTGFYEQYF
v_gene: TRBV11-2
d_gene: TRBD1
j_gene: TRBJ2-7
abundance: NA

CDR3nt: TGTGCCAGCAGCTTAGACTGGGGCCAGCATTACGCCTTC
CDR3aa: CASSLDWGQHYAF
v_gene: TRBV7-9
d_gene: NA
j_gene: TRBJ1-2
abundance: few

CDR3nt: TGTGCCAGCGAGGTCTGGGACGAGACCCAGTACTTC
CDR3aa: CASEVWDETQYF
v_gene: TRBV6-1
d_gene: NA
j_gene: TRBJ2-5
abundance: many

CDR3nt: TGTGCTAGTGGTTCCGACCTAACAGGGAACGAGCAGTACTTC
CDR3aa: CASGSDLTGNEQYF
v_gene: TRBV12-5
d_gene: NA
j_gene: TRBJ2-7
abundance: few

CDR3nt: TGTGCCAGCAGCTTTTACCCATCTCCTGGGGCCAACGTCCTGACTTTC
CDR3aa: CASSFYPSPGANVLTF
v_gene: TRBV5-4
d_gene: NA
j_gene: TRBJ2-6
abundance: NA

CDR3nt: TGCAGTGTTGAAGATCTGGCAGGGTTGGGTGTTGTGGAGACCCAGTACTTC
CDR3aa: CSVEDLAGLGVVETQYF
v_gene: TRBV29-1
d_gene: NA
j_gene: TRBJ2-5
abundance: NA

CDR3nt: TGTGCCAGCAGTCCCCATTTTGAGCAGTACTTC
CDR3aa: CASSPHFEQYF
v_gene: TRBV28
d_gene: NA
j_gene: TRBJ2-7
abundance: few

CDR3nt: TGTGCCAGCTCATATGGGCCAGGGGATGGCTACACCTTC
CDR3aa: CASSYGPGDGYTF
v_gene: TRBV6-5
d_gene: NA
j_gene: TRBJ1-2
abundance: NA

CDR3nt: TGCGCCAGCAGCTCCAATATGAAAGGAGAGGGCTACACCTTC
CDR3aa: CASSSNMKGEGYTF
v_gene: TRBV4-3
d_gene: NA
j_gene: TRBJ1-2
abundance: NA

CDR3nt: TGCAGTGCTAGAAGGGGAGGGGACGGGCTCACCGGGGAGCTGTTTTTT
CDR3aa: CSARRGGDGLTGELFF
v_gene: TRBV20-1
d_gene: TRBD2
j_gene: TRBJ2-2
abundance: few

CDR3nt: TGCGCCAGCGGCTTGGGGCAGGATTTCTACGAGCAGTACTTC
CDR3aa: CASGLGQDFYEQYF
v_gene: TRBV5-1
d_gene: NA
j_gene: TRBJ2-7
abundance: few

CDR3nt: TGTGCCAGCAGCTTATTACATGGCAATGAGCAGTTCTTC
CDR3aa: CASSLLHGNEQFF
v_gene: TRBV7-2
d_gene: NA
j_gene: TRBJ2-1
abundance: NA